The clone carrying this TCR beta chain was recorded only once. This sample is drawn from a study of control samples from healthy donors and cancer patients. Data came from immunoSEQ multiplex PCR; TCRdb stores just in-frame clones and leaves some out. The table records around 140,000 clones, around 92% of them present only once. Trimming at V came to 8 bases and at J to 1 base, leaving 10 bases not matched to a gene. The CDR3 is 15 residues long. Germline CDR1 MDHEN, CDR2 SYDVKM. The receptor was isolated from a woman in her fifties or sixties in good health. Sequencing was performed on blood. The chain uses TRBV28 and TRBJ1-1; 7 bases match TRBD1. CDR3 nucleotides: TGTGCCAGCCTCTCAGGGGGATGGAAGAACACTGAAGCTTTCTTT. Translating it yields CASLSGGWKNTEAFF.